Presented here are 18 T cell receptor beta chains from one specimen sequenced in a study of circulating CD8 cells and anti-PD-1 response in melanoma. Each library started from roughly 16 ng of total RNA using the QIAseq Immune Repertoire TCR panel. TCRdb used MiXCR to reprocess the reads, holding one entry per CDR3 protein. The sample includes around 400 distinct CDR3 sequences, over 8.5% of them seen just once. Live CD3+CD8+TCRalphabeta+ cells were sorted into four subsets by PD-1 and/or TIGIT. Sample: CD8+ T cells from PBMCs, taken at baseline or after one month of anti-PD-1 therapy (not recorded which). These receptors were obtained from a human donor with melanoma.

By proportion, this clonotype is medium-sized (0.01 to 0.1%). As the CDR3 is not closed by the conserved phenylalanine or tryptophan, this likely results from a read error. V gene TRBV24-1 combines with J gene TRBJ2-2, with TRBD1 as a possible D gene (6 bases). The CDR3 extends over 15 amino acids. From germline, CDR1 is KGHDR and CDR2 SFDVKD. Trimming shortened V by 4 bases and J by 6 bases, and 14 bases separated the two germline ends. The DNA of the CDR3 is TGTGCCACCAGTGAGGCGACAGGTTCGGCCGGGGAGCTGTTTTCT. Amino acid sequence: CATSEATGSAGELFS.

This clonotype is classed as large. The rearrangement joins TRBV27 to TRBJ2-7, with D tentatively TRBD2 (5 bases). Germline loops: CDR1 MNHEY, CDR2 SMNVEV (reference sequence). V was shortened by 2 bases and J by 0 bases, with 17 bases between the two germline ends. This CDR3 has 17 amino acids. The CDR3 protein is CASSLQRPTGSSYEQYF. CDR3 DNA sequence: TGTGCCAGCAGTTTACAGCGCCCCACGGGAAGCTCCTACGAGCAGTACTTC.

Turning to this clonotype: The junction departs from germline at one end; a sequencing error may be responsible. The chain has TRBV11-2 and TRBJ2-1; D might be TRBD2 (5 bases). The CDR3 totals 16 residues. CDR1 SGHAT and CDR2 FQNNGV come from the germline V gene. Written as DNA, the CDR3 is TGTGCCAGCAGCGTCAGCGGCTACCAAACAGACAATGAGCAGTCCTTC. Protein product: CASSVSGYQTDNEQSF.

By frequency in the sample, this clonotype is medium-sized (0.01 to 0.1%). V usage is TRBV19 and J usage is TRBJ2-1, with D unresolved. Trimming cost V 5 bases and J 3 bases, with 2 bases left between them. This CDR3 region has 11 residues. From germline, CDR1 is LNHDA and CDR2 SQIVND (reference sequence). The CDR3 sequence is CASSDYNEQFF. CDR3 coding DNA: TGTGCCAGTAGTGACTACAATGAGCAGTTCTTC. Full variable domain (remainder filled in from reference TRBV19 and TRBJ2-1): DGGITQSPKYLFRKEGQNVTLSCEQNLNHDAMYWYRQDPGQGLRLIYYSQIVNDFQKGDIAEGYSVSREKKESFPLTVTSAQKNPTAFYLCASSDYNEQFFGPGTRLTVL.

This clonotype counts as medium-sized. The CDR3 DNA reads as TGTGCCAGCAGTTTTGGACTAGCCTACGAGCAGTACTTC. Amino acids: CASSFGLAYEQYF. The rearrangement joins TRBV12-3 or TRBV12-4 to TRBJ2-7; 7 nucleotides match TRBD2. Losses at the gene ends were 3 bases for V and 2 bases for J; bases not matched to a gene: 1. The CDR3 is made up of 13 amino acids.

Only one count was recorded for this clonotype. CDR3 region: CASGRLALSADTQYF. CDR3 DNA: TGTGCCAGCGGCCGACTAGCGTTGAGCGCAGATACGCAGTATTTT. The chain has TRBV7-3 and TRBJ2-3, with 8 bases that match TRBD2. This CDR3 comprises 15 residues. CDR1 and CDR2 (germline): SGHTA, FQGTGA. V lost 8 bases and J lost 4; bases outside the gene matches: 11.

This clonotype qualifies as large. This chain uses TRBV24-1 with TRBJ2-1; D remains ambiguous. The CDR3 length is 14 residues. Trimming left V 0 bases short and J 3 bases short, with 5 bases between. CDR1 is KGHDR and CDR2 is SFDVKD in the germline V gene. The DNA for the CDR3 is TGTGCCACCAGTGATTTGAGCCTCTACAATGAGCAGTTCTTC. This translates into CATSDLSLYNEQFF.

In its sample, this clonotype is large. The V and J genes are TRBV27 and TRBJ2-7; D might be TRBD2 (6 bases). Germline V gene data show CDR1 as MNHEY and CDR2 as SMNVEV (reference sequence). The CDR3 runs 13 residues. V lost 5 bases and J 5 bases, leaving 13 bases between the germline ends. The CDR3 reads CASSATSWDEQYF. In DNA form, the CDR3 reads TGTGCCAGCAGTGCGACTAGTTGGGACGAGCAGTACTTC.

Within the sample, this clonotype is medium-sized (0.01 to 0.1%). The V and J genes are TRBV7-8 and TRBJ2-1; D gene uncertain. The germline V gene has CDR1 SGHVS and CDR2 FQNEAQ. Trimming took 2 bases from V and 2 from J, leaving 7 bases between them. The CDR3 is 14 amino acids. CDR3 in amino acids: CASSLPQTYNEQFF. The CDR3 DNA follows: TGTGCCAGCAGCTTACCCCAGACCTACAATGAGCAGTTCTTC.

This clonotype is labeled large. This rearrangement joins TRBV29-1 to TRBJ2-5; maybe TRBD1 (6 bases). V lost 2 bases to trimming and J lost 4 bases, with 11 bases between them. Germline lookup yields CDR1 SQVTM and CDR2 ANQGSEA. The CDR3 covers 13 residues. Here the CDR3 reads CSVETDSLETQYF. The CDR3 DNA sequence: TGCAGCGTTGAAACGGACAGTCTAGAGACCCAGTACTTC. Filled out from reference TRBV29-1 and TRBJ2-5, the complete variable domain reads SAVISQKPSRDICQRGTSLTIQCQVDSQVTMMFWYRQQPGQSLTLIATANQGSEATYESGFVIDKFPISRPNLTFSTLTVSNMSPEDSSIYLCSVETDSLETQYFGPGTRLLVL.

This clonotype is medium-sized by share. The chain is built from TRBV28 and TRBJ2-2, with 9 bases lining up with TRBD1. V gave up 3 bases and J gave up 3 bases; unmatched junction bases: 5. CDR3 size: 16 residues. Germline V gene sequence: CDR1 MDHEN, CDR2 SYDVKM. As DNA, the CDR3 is TGTGCCAGCAGTTTCCCGGGACAGGGTCACACCGGGGAGCTGTTTTTT. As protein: CASSFPGQGHTGELFF.

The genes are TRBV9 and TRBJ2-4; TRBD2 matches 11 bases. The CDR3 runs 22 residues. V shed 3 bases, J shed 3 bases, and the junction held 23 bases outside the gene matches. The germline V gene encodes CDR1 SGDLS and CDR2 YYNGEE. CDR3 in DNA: TGTGCCAGCAGCGGAAGACCGTCGGGACTAGCGGCCCCAGGTGAAGGCAAAAACATTCAGTACTTC. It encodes CASSGRPSGLAAPGEGKNIQYF.

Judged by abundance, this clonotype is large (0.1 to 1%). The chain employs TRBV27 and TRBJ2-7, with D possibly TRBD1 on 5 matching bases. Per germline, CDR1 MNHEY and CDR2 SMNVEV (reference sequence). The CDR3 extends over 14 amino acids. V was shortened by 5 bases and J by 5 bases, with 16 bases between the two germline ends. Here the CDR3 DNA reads TGTGCCAGCAGTCCCCGACCAGAAGGGGACGAGCAGTACTTC. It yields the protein CASSPRPEGDEQYF.

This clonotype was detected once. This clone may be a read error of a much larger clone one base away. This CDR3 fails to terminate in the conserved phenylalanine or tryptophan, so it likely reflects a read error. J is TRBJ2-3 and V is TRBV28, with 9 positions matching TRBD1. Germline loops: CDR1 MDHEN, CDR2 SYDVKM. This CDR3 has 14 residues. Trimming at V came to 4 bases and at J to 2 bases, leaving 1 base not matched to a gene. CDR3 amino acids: CASSWDRDTDTQYS. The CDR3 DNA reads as TGTGCCAGCAGTTGGGACAGGGACACAGATACGCAGTATTCT.

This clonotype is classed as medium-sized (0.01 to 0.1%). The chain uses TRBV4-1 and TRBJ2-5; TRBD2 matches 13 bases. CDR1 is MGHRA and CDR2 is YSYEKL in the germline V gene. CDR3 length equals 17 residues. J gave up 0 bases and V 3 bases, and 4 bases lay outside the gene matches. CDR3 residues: CASSQGLAGFYQETQYF. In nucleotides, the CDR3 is TGCGCCAGCAGCCAGGGACTAGCGGGATTCTACCAAGAGACCCAGTACTTC.

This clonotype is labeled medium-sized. The CDR3 DNA reads as TGTGCCAGTAGCTACGGCCTATACAATGAGCAGTTCTTC. Translated: CASSYGLYNEQFF. This chain connects TRBV19 to TRBJ2-1; D call uncertain. V was cut by 6 bases and J by 4 bases, with 10 bases left in between. The germline gives CDR1 LNHDA, CDR2 SQIVND (reference sequence). The CDR3 extends over 13 amino acids. The full variable domain, in which reference TRBV19 and TRBJ2-1 provide the parts outside the CDR3, is DGGITQSPKYLFRKEGQNVTLSCEQNLNHDAMYWYRQDPGQGLRLIYYSQIVNDFQKGDIAEGYSVSREKKESFPLTVTSAQKNPTAFYLCASSYGLYNEQFFGPGTRLTVL.

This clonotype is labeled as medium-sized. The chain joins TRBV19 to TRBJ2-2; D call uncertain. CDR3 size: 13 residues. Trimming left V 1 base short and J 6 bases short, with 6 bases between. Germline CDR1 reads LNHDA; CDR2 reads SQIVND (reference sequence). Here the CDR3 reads CASSIGVAGELFF. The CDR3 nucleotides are TGTGCCAGTAGTATAGGAGTGGCCGGGGAGCTGTTTTTT.

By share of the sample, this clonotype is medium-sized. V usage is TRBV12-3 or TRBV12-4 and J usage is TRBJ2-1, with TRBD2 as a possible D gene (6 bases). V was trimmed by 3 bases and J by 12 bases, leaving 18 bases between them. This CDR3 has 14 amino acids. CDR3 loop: CASSFFGASDGQFF. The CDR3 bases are TGTGCCAGCAGTTTTTTCGGGGCTAGCGATGGGCAGTTCTTC.